This is a list of T cell receptor beta chains from one sample in a study of cytomegalovirus exposure and HLA in healthy donors. TCRdb's table, derived via immunoSEQ multiplex PCR, lists solely in-frame clones and lacks some. The sample includes about 110,000 clones, less than 70% seen only once; the top ten take 2.2%. What was sequenced was PBMCs. These receptors were obtained from a woman under 40 in good health and CMV-seronegative. CDR3s include the opening cysteine and the closing phenylalanine or tryptophan. D genes are given only for firm matches. Clone size is shown for a subset of rows, as once, few, many or a class of expanded clone.

V gene: TRBV27
J gene: TRBJ2-5
D gene: TRBD2
clone size: -
CDR3 protein: CASSRIGTSGQETQYF
CDR3 DNA: TGTGCCAGCAGCCGAATCGGGACTAGCGGACAAGAGACCCAGTACTTC

V gene: TRBV28
J gene: TRBJ1-5
D gene: -
clone size: few
CDR3 protein: CASALNWGGAQPQHF
CDR3 DNA: TGTGCCAGCGCCTTGAATTGGGGGGGGGCTCAGCCCCAGCATTTT

V gene: TRBV27
J gene: TRBJ2-4
D gene: TRBD2
clone size: few
CDR3 protein: CASSATLAGGQLAKNIQYF
CDR3 DNA: TGTGCCAGCAGTGCAACACTAGCGGGAGGGCAACTAGCCAAAAACATTCAGTACTTC

V gene: TRBV29-1
J gene: TRBJ1-2
D gene: -
clone size: -
CDR3 protein: CSVEWQGSDYGYTF
CDR3 DNA: TGCAGCGTTGAATGGCAGGGGAGTGATTATGGCTACACCTTC

V gene: TRBV5-4
J gene: TRBJ2-5
D gene: TRBD1
clone size: -
CDR3 protein: CASSLAAGGMQTQYF
CDR3 DNA: TGTGCCAGCAGCTTGGCGGCAGGGGGCATGCAGACCCAGTACTTC

V gene: TRBV6-5
J gene: TRBJ2-5
D gene: TRBD2
clone size: -
CDR3 protein: CASSYSWGRASETQYF
CDR3 DNA: TGTGCCAGCAGTTACTCTTGGGGGAGGGCCAGCGAGACCCAGTACTTC

V gene: TRBV7-3
J gene: TRBJ2-7
D gene: TRBD2
clone size: -
CDR3 protein: CASSSFPGGGYEQYF
CDR3 DNA: TGTGCCAGCAGCTCCTTCCCCGGGGGAGGGTACGAGCAGTACTTC

V gene: TRBV9
J gene: TRBJ2-1
D gene: TRBD2
clone size: -
CDR3 protein: CASSAGLGYNEQFF
CDR3 DNA: TGTGCCAGCAGCGCGGGACTAGGCTACAATGAGCAGTTCTTC

V gene: TRBV28
J gene: TRBJ2-7
D gene: TRBD1
clone size: -
CDR3 protein: CASSGTGVYEQYF
CDR3 DNA: TGTGCCAGCAGCGGGACAGGGGTCTACGAGCAGTACTTC

V gene: TRBV19
J gene: TRBJ1-5
D gene: -
clone size: -
CDR3 protein: CASSIAVSNQPQHF
CDR3 DNA: TGTGCCAGTAGTATAGCGGTTAGCAATCAGCCCCAGCATTTT